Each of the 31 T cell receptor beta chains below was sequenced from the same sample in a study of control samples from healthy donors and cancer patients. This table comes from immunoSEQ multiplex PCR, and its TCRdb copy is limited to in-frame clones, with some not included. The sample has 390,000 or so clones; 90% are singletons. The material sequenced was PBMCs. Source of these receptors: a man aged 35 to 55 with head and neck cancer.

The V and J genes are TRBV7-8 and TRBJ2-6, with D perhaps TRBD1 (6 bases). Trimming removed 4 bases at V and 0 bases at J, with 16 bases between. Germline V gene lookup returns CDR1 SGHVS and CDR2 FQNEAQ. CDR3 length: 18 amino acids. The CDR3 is CASSSRQATSSGANVLTF. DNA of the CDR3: TGTGCCAGCAGCTCACGACAGGCCACGAGCTCTGGGGCCAACGTCCTGACTTTC.

The CDR3 nucleotides read TGTGCCAGCAGTTTAAACAGGGGGGTCAACACTGAAGCTTTCTTT. This codes for CASSLNRGVNTEAFF. The chain is built from TRBV27 and TRBJ1-1; 8 nucleotides line up with TRBD1. Germline values: CDR1 MNHEY, CDR2 SMNVEV (reference sequence). This CDR3 region has 15 residues. V shed 2 bases, J shed 2 bases, and the junction held 4 bases outside the gene matches.

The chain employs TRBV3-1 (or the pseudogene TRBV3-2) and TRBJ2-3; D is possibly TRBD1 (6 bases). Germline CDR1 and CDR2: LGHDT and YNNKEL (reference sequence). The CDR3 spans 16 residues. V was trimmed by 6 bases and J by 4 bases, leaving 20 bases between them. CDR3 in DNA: TGTGCCAGCAGTCCCGAGGCAGTCAGGGGTTCAGATACGCAGTATTTT. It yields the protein CASSPEAVRGSDTQYF.

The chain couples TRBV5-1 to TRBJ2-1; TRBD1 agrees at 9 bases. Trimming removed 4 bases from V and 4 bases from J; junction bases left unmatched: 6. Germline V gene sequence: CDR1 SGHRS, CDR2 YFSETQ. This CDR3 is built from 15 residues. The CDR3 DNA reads TGCGCCAGCAGCCTTACAGGGGGCGGGTACAATGAGCAGTTCTTC. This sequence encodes CASSLTGGGYNEQFF.

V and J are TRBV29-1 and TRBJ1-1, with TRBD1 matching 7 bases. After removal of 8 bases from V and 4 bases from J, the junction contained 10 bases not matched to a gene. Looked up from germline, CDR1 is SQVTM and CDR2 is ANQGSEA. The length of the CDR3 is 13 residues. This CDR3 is CSTRQGRGTEAFF. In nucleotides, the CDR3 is TGCAGCACCAGACAGGGAAGGGGCACTGAAGCTTTCTTT.

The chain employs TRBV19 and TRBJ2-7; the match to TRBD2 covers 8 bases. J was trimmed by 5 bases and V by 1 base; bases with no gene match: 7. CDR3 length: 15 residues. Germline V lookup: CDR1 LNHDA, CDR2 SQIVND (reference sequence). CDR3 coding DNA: TGTGCCAGTAGTATAGGCGGGGGGCGGTTCCACGAGCAGTACTTC. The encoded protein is CASSIGGGRFHEQYF. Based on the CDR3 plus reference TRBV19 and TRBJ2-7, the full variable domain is DGGITQSPKYLFRKEGQNVTLSCEQNLNHDAMYWYRQDPGQGLRLIYYSQIVNDFQKGDIAEGYSVSREKKESFPLTVTSAQKNPTAFYLCASSIGGGRFHEQYFGPGTRLTVT.

In DNA, the CDR3 is TGTGCCAGCAGCGCCCAGGGACTAGCAGCCGAGACCCAGTACTTC. Translation: CASSAQGLAAETQYF. V is TRBV9 and J is TRBJ2-5, with TRBD2 matching over 9 bases. V lost 3 bases and J lost 5; bases outside the gene matches: 8. The CDR3 totals 15 residues. CDR1 and CDR2 from the germline V gene are SGDLS and YYNGEE.

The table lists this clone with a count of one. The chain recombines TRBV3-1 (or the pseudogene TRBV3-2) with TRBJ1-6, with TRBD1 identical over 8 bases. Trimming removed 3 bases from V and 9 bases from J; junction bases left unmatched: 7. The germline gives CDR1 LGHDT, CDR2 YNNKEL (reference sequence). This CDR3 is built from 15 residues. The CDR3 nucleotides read TGTGCCAGCAGCCAGGACAGGGCCTTATCTTCACCCCTCCACTTT. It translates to CASSQDRALSSPLHF.

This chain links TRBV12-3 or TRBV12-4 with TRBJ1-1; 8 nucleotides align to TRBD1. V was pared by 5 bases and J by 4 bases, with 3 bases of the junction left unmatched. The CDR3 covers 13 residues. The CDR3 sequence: CASSTTGGTEAFF. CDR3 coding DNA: TGTGCCAGCAGTACTACAGGGGGCACTGAAGCTTTCTTT.

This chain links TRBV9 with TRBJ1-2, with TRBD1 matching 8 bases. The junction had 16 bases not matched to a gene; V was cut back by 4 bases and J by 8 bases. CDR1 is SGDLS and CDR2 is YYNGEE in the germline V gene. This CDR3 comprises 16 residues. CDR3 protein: CASSPYQGAEVGGYTF. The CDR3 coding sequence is TGTGCCAGCAGCCCGTACCAGGGGGCTGAAGTCGGCGGCTACACCTTC.

The CDR3 DNA is TGTGCCTGGGAGGGAACTAGCGGGGTCTATGAGCAGTTCTTC. This translates into CAWEGTSGVYEQFF. This chain uses TRBV30 with TRBJ2-1; TRBD2 agrees at 10 bases. J was trimmed by 8 bases and V by 5 bases; bases with no gene match: 9. This CDR3 is 14 amino acids long. The germline V gene encodes CDR1 GTSNPN and CDR2 SVGIG (reference sequence).

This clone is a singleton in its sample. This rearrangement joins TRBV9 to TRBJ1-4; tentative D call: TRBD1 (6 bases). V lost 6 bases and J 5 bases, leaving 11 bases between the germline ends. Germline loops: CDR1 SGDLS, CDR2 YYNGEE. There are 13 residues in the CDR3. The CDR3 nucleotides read TGTGCCAGCACCACGGACAGAAATGAAAAACTGTTTTTT. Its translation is CASTTDRNEKLFF.

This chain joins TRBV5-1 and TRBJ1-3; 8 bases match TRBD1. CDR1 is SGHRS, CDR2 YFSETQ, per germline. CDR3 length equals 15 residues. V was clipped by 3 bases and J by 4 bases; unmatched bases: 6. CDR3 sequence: CASSYGQGSGNTIYF. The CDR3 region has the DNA TGCGCCAGCAGCTATGGACAGGGATCCGGAAACACCATATATTTT.

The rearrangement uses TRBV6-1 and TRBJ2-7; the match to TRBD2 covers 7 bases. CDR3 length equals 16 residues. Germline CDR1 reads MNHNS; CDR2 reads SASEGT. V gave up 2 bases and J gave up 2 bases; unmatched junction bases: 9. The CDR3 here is CASSEQSGVPTYEQYF. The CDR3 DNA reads TGTGCCAGCAGTGAACAGAGCGGGGTACCTACCTACGAGCAGTACTTC.

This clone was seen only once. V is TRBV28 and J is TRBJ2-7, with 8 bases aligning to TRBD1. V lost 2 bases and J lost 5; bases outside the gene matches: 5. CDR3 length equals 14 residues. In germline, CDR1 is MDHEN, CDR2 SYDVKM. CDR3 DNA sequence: TGTGCCAGCAGTTTAATTCAGGGGGCGGACGAGCAGTACTTC. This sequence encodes CASSLIQGADEQYF.

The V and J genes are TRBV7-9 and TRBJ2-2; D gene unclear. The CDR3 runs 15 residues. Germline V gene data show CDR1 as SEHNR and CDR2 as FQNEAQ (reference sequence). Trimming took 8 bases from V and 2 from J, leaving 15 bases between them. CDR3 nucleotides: TGTGCCAGCCCCCTCTCCTTCCAAAACACCGGGGAGCTGTTTTTT. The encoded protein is CASPLSFQNTGELFF.

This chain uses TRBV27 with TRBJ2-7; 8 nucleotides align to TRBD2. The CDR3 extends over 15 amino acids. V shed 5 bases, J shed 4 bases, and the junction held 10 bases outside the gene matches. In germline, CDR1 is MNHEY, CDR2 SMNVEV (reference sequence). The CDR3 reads CASSLDRGGGYEQYF. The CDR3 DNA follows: TGTGCCAGCAGTCTCGATCGGGGGGGTGGGTACGAGCAGTACTTC.

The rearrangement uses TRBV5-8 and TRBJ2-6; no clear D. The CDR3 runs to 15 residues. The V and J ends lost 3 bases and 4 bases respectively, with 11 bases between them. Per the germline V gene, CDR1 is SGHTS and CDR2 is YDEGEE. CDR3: CASSWSRAGANVLTF. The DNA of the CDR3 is TGTGCCAGCAGCTGGTCAAGGGCAGGGGCCAACGTCCTGACTTTC. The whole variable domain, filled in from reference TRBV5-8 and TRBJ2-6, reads EAGVTQSPTHLIKTRGQQATLRCSPISGHTSVYWYQQALGLGLQFLLWYDEGEERNRGNFPPRFSGRQFPNYSSELNVNALELEDSALYLCASSWSRAGANVLTFGAGSRLTVL.

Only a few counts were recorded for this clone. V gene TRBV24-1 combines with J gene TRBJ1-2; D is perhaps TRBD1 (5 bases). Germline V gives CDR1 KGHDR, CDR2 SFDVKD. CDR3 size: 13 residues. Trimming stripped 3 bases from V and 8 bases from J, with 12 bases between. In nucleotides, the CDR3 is TGTGCCACCAGTGATCGGGACTATGGGGGCTACACCTTC. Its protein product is CATSDRDYGGYTF.

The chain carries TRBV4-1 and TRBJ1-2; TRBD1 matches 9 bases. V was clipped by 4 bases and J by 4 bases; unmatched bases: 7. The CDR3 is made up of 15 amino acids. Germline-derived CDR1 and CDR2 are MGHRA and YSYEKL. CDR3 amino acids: CASSRGQGDRYGYTF. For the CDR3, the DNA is TGCGCCAGCAGCCGGGGACAGGGAGACCGCTATGGCTACACCTTC.

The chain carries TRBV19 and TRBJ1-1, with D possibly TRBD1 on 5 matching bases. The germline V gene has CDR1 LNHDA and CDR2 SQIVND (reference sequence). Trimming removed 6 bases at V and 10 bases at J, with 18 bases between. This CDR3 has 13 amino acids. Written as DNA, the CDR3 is TGTGCCAGTAGCCCTGGGACCGGGGGGACAGCTTTCTTT. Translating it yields CASSPGTGGTAFF. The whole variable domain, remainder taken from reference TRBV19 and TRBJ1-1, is DGGITQSPKYLFRKEGQNVTLSCEQNLNHDAMYWYRQDPGQGLRLIYYSQIVNDFQKGDIAEGYSVSREKKESFPLTVTSAQKNPTAFYLCASSPGTGGTAFFGQGTRLTVV.

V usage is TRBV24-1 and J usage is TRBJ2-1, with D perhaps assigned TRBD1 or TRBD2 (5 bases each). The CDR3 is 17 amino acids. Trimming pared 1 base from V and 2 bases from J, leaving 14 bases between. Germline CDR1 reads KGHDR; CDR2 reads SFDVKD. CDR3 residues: CATSDLGDEGPYNEQFF. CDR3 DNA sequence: TGTGCCACCAGTGATTTAGGAGATGAGGGGCCCTACAATGAGCAGTTCTTC.

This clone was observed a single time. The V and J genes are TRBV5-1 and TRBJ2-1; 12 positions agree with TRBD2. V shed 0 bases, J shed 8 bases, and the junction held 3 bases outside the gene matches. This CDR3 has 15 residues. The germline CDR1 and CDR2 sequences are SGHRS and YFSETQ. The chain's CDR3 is CASSLETSGGDEQFF. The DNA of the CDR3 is TGCGCCAGCAGCTTGGAGACTAGCGGGGGAGATGAGCAGTTCTTC.

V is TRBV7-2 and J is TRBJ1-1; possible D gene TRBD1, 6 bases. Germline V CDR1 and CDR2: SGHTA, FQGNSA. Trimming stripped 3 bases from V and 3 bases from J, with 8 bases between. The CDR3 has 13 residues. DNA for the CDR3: TGTGCCAGCAGCTTTTACAGGGACACTGAAGCTTTCTTT. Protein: CASSFYRDTEAFF.

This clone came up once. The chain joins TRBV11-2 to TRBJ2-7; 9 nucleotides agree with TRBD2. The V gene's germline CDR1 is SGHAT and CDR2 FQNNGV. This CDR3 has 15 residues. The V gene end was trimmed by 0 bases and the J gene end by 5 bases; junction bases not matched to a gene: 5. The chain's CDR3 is CASSLDSLAGHEQYF. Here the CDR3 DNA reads TGTGCCAGCAGCTTAGATTCCCTAGCGGGACACGAGCAGTACTTC.

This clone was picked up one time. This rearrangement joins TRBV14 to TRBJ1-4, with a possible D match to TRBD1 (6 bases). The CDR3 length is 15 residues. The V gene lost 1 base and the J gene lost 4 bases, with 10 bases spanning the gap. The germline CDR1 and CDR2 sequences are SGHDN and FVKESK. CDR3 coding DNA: TGTGCCAGCAGCCAAGCCAGGGGCATTAATGAAAAACTGTTTTTT. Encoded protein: CASSQARGINEKLFF.

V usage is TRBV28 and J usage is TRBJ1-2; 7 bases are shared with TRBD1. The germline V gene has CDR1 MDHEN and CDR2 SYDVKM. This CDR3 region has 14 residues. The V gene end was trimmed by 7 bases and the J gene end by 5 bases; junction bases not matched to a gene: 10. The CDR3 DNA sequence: TGTGCCAGCATACCTCACGACAGGGATTATGGCTACACCTTC. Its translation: CASIPHDRDYGYTF.

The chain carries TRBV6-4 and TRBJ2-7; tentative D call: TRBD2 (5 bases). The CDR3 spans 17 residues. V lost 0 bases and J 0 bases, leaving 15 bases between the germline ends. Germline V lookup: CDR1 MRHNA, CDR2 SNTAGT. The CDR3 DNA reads TGTGCCAGCAGTGACTCCAGGCGGGCATACGCCTCCTACGAGCAGTACTTC. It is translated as CASSDSRRAYASYEQYF.

CDR3 residues: CASSQETGDLDEQFF. DNA for the CDR3: TGTGCCAGCAGCCAAGAGACAGGGGATTTGGATGAGCAGTTCTTC. The chain recombines TRBV3-1 (or the pseudogene TRBV3-2) with TRBJ2-1, with TRBD1 identical over 8 bases. The length of the CDR3 is 15 residues. With 0 bases clipped from V and 8 bases from J, the junction kept 6 bases outside the gene matches. Per germline, CDR1 LGHDT and CDR2 YNNKEL (reference sequence).

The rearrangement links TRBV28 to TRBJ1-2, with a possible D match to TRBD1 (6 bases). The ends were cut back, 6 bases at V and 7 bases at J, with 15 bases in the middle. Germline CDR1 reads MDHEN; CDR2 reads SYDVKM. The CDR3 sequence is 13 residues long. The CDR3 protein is CASRTGGGPGYTF. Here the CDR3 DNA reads TGTGCCAGCAGAACTGGGGGGGGGCCTGGCTACACCTTC.

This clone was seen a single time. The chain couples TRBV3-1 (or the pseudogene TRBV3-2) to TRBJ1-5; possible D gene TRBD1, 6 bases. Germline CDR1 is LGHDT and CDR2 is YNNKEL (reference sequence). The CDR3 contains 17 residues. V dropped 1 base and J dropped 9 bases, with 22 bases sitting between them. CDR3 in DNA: TGTGCCAGCAGCCAAGGGGCAGACAGGCCAGGCGGCGGGCCCCAGCATTTT. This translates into CASSQGADRPGGGPQHF.